This record concerns one TCR beta chain sequence. Its cognate antigen is unknown. Profiling relied on immunoSEQ multiplex PCR, and the TCRdb table lists in-frame clones only, not all of them. The table has around 22,000 clones, around four fifths seen once. The unexposed donors gave CD4+ T cells in about 2011-2018, prior to COVID-19. The cells were cultured for 10 days before CD4+ T cells were isolated. Unexposed-donor CD4+ T cells were probed with SARS-CoV-2 S/N and four cold-coronavirus spikes, cells permitting. Trimming took off 6 bases at V and 6 bases at J, with 13 bases between the two ends. This CDR3 spans 13 amino acids. These data originate in a study of CD4 T cells in relation to SARS-CoV-2 and coronaviruses. On the study more broadly: After approximately 10 days of antigen culture, PBMC TCR beta CDR3s were sequenced. Study-level points and caveats: This crossreactivity analysis covered spike protein alone, no other viral proteins.

J is TRBJ2-3 and V is TRBV12-3 or TRBV12-4; a weak D match, TRBD2 (6 bases). Sequencing input: CD4+ T cells from PBMCs, cultured in vitro. The receptor's source is a human donor in good health. The CDR3 loop reads CASRRDGGDTQYF. CDR3 nucleotide sequence: TGTGCCAGCAGACGGGATGGGGGGGATACGCAGTATTTT.